This is a list of T cell receptor beta chains from one sample in a study of T cells in localized non-small cell lung cancer. The assay was immunoSEQ multiplex PCR, and TCRdb's table has in-frame clones only and misses some. The table lists around 1,700 clones, under 30% of them singletons, with about 10% in the top ten. The sample was normal lung tissue next to the tumor, taken before any cancer treatment. These receptor sequences come from a female donor over 55 with stage I lung adenocarcinoma. Each CDR3 is given with its conserved first and last residue. Fields, in order: clone size, D gene, J gene, V gene, CDR3 protein, CDR3 DNA. D genes are given only for firm matches. Some rows have no size entry. The others give once, few or many, or a class for an expanded clone.

- TRBD1 TRBJ1-2 TRBV29-1 CSVGGQGGGYTF TGCAGCGTTGGAGGACAGGGAGGTGGCTACACCTTC
- TRBD2 TRBJ2-3 TRBV11-3 CASSLRGGLSTDTQYF TGTGCCAGCAGCTTACGGGGGGGCCTTAGCACAGATACGCAGTATTTT
few - TRBJ1-5 TRBV30 CAWNSPNRDIDQPQHF TGTGCCTGGAACTCGCCCAACCGGGACATCGATCAGCCCCAGCATTTT
- - TRBJ2-7 TRBV18 CASSPGRGEQYF TGTGCCAGCTCACCTGGGCGAGGGGAGCAGTACTTC
- - TRBJ2-2 TRBV11-3 CASSLGASDTGELFF TGTGCCAGCAGCTTGGGGGCTAGCGACACCGGGGAGCTGTTTTTT
medium-sized - TRBJ1-3 TRBV11-3 CASSSSLGAGNTIYF TGTGCCAGCAGCTCCTCCCTGGGGGCTGGAAACACCATATATTTT
few - TRBJ2-5 TRBV11-3 CASSPRERTKETQYF TGTGCCAGCAGCCCCCGAGAACGGACTAAAGAGACCCAGTACTTC
- TRBD1 TRBJ2-3 TRBV11-3 CASSQGGTGGADTQYF TGTGCCAGCAGCCAAGGCGGGACAGGGGGAGCAGATACGCAGTATTTT
- - TRBJ1-1 TRBV29-1 CSVRWAATEAFF TGCAGCGTCCGATGGGCGGCCACTGAAGCTTTCTTT
- - TRBJ1-2 TRBV14 CASSRLGGKNYGYTF TGTGCCAGCAGCCGACTCGGGGGCAAAAACTATGGCTACACCTTC
few - TRBJ1-1 TRBV23-1 CASSRRENTEAFF TGCGCCAGCAGCCGCAGGGAGAACACTGAAGCTTTCTTT
few TRBD1 TRBJ1-1 TRBV11-3 CASSLPMTGWNTEAFF TGTGCCAGCAGCCTGCCAATGACAGGGTGGAACACTGAAGCTTTCTTT
- - TRBJ2-1 TRBV28 CASSRDLFNEQFF TGTGCCAGCAGCCGGGACTTATTCAATGAGCAGTTCTTC
few - TRBJ2-7 TRBV11-3 CASSTQAGLYEQYF TGTGCCAGCAGCACACAGGCCGGGCTCTACGAGCAGTACTTC
- - TRBJ2-1 TRBV5-1 CASSHNLDPYSEQFF TGCGCCAGCAGCCATAACTTGGACCCTTACTCTGAGCAGTTCTTC
few - TRBJ1-2 TRBV6-7 CASSYHRTAGGYTF TGTGCCAGCAGTTACCATCGGACAGCGGGCGGCTACACCTTC
- - TRBJ1-3 TRBV19 CASTLFSGVRNTIYF TGTGCCAGTACTCTTTTCTCCGGGGTCAGAAACACCATATATTTT
- - TRBJ1-6 TRBV6-8 CAISSRVYNSPLHF TGTGCCATCAGTTCAAGGGTCTATAATTCACCCCTCCACTTT
large TRBD1 TRBJ2-1 TRBV18 CASSPRDRDNEQFF TGTGCCAGCTCACCACGGGACAGGGACAATGAGCAGTTCTTC
few - TRBJ2-3 TRBV6-8 CASSGRGMLYTQYF TGTGCCAGCAGCGGACGAGGAATGCTATATACGCAGTATTTT
large - TRBJ2-3 TRBV6-8 CASSDSGGTDTQYF TGTGCCAGCAGTGACTCGGGAGGCACAGATACGCAGTATTTT
few - TRBJ1-1 TRBV7-1 CASSLEVNTEAFF TGTGCCAGCAGTCTTGAAGTGAACACTGAAGCTTTCTTT
- - TRBJ1-2 TRBV11-3 CASSEGYGGRDNYGYTF TGTGCCAGCAGCGAGGGATATGGGGGAAGGGACAACTATGGCTACACCTTC
large - TRBJ2-7 TRBV11-3 CASSFRADRTSRSYEQYF TGTGCCAGCAGCTTTAGAGCCGATCGGACTTCTCGTTCCTACGAGCAGTACTTC
- - TRBJ2-2 TRBV29-1 CSVSGTKNTGELFF TGCAGCGTTTCGGGAACCAAGAACACCGGGGAGCTGTTTTTT
few - TRBJ1-1 TRBV11-3 CASSLEVGLNTEAFF TGTGCCAGCAGCTTAGAGGTCGGGCTGAACACTGAAGCTTTCTTT
- TRBD1 TRBJ2-3 TRBV11-3 CASSRNRDRVTDTQYF TGTGCCAGCAGCCGTAACCGGGACAGGGTCACAGATACGCAGTATTTT
- - TRBJ2-2 TRBV30 CAWNTWLATGTGELFF TGTGCCTGGAATACTTGGCTAGCCACCGGGACCGGGGAGCTGTTTTTT
- - TRBJ1-2 TRBV19 CASSLGDPRDGYTF TGTGCCAGTAGCCTCGGGGATCCCCGCGACGGCTACACCTTC
- - TRBJ2-1 TRBV28 CASSPTYNEQFF TGTGCCAGCAGCCCAACCTACAATGAGCAGTTCTTC
medium-sized - TRBJ2-1 TRBV11-3 CASSLARQSNEQFF TGTGCCAGCAGCTTGGCCCGACAGTCCAATGAGCAGTTCTTC
- - TRBJ1-2 TRBV30 CAWSVDENYGYTF TGTGCCTGGAGTGTTGACGAGAACTATGGCTACACCTTC
- - TRBJ2-2 TRBV18 CASSPPRGGGTGELFF TGTGCCAGCTCACCACCCCGGGGAGGGGGCACCGGGGAGCTGTTTTTT
few - TRBJ2-1 TRBV7-2 CASSPPVHNEQFF TGTGCCAGCAGCCCTCCAGTCCACAATGAGCAGTTCTTC
few - TRBJ1-2 TRBV9 CASSVVEGGDGYTF TGTGCCAGCAGCGTAGTCGAAGGGGGTGATGGCTACACCTTC
few - TRBJ2-5 TRBV28 CASSSRSGLAETQYF TGTGCCAGCAGTTCCCGCTCAGGATTAGCGGAGACCCAGTACTTC
- TRBD2 TRBJ2-3 TRBV18 CASSQLAGGPGDTQYF TGTGCCAGCTCACAACTAGCGGGAGGGCCTGGAGATACGCAGTATTTT
- - TRBJ1-5 TRBV9 CASSVGEGFRQPQHF TGTGCCAGCAGCGTAGGGGAGGGCTTTCGCCAGCCCCAGCATTTT
few TRBD1 TRBJ2-5 TRBV9 CASSGPRDRGETQYF TGTGCCAGCAGCGGCCCCCGGGACAGAGGAGAGACCCAGTACTTC
- - TRBJ1-2 TRBV10-2 CASSESRGNYGYTF TGCGCCAGCAGTGAGTCTCGGGGAAACTATGGCTACACCTTC
- - TRBJ2-3 TRBV11-3 CASSSWAQTTDTQYF TGTGCCAGCAGCTCATGGGCCCAGACCACAGATACGCAGTATTTT
few - TRBJ1-1 TRBV6-8 CASSYSVGVAEAFF TGTGCCAGCAGTTACTCAGTAGGGGTCGCTGAAGCTTTCTTT
medium-sized TRBD1 TRBJ1-1 TRBV11-3 CASSLERGHLNTEAFF TGTGCCAGCAGCTTAGAAAGGGGGCATTTGAACACTGAAGCTTTCTTT
once - TRBJ2-5 TRBV18 CASSQQGVETQYF TGTGCCAGCTCGCAACAAGGGGTCGAGACCCAGTACTTC
- - TRBJ2-5 TRBV30 CAWSATRGETQYF TGTGCCTGGAGTGCCACTAGAGGGGAGACCCAGTACTTC
- - TRBJ2-7 TRBV11-3 CASSLEGRGLSYEQYF TGTGCCAGCAGCTTAGAAGGCCGCGGACTCTCCTACGAGCAGTACTTC
- - TRBJ2-7 TRBV10-3 CATGPSGSYEQYF TGTGCCACTGGACCGTCTGGGTCCTACGAGCAGTACTTC
medium-sized - TRBJ1-1 TRBV7-2 CASSLTGVTEAFF TGTGCCAGCAGCTTAACGGGGGTCACTGAAGCTTTCTTT
- - TRBJ2-5 TRBV11-3 CASSPAGPRGETQYF TGTGCCAGCAGCCCTGCCGGGCCCCGAGGGGAGACCCAGTACTTC
- - TRBJ1-3 TRBV30 CASRGDISGNTIYF TGTGCCTCGAGGGGGGACATCTCTGGAAACACCATATATTTT
- - TRBJ2-2 TRBV6-8 CASKTGLNTGELFF TGTGCCAGCAAGACAGGTTTGAACACCGGGGAGCTGTTTTTT
few - TRBJ2-7 TRBV11-3 CASSFNFRGAYEQYF TGTGCCAGCAGCTTTAATTTCAGGGGGGCATACGAGCAGTACTTC
few - TRBJ2-2 TRBV19 CATTLGTNTGELFF TGTGCCACCACTTTGGGGACGAACACCGGGGAGCTGTTTTTT
few TRBD1 TRBJ1-1 TRBV9 CASSATGGARRSSEAFF TGTGCCAGCAGTGCAACAGGGGGCGCGCGGAGGTCGAGTGAAGCTTTCTTT
large - TRBJ1-2 TRBV15 CATSRDSQGSYGYTF TGTGCCACCAGCAGAGATAGCCAGGGGAGCTATGGCTACACCTTC